This T cell receptor (beta chain) was recorded in a study of shared clonotypes between healthy human individuals. Study-wide points: Few donors limited the genetic and exposure-history diversity represented. Non-shared clonotypes had lower generation probabilities than those shared by all four donors. On the whole, naive subsets had larger estimated richness than memory subsets had.

Details on this clone: Its antigen remains unidentified.

Selected positively for CCR7 and CD45RO-negative, naive CD8 cells excluded terminally differentiated effector memory CD45RA+ cells. V lost 6 bases, J lost 8 bases, and 15 bases stayed unmatched. Germline V CDR1 and CDR2: MDHEN, SYDVKM. The CDR3 totals 16 residues. Deep-level running was used for the assay. Libraries were prepared by immunoSEQ multiplex PCR; TCRdb keeps only in-frame clonotypes and omits some of them. In the table there are roughly 2,000,000 clones, around 95% of which are singletons. Sequenced: naive CD8+ T cells from PBMCs. The source of this sequence is a man aged 18 to 30 in good health. Some clones in this sample may be carry-over from other donors' samples. The rearrangement links TRBV28 to TRBJ2-2, with 7 bases lining up with TRBD1. In DNA form, the CDR3 reads TGTGCCAGCAGCTCACCCCGACAGGGTCTATCAGGGGAGCTGTTTTTT. Amino acid sequence: CASSSPRQGLSGELFF.